The 20 T cell receptor beta chains reported below all come from one sample, sequenced in a study of cytomegalovirus exposure and HLA in healthy donors. Primers for the PCR totalled 60 Vbeta and 13 Jbeta. Sequencing used immunoSEQ multiplex PCR; TCRdb keeps in-frame clones, though not all of them. The profile shows over 150,000 clones, 75% to 85% of them singletons. Sequencing used PBMCs. The origin of the receptors is a woman aged 55-70 years in good health and CMV-seropositive.

The chain combines TRBV28 with TRBJ1-4; possible D gene TRBD1, 6 bases. This CDR3 comprises 14 residues. Germline V gives CDR1 MDHEN, CDR2 SYDVKM. V was shortened by 6 bases and J by 8 bases, with 16 bases between the two germline ends. The CDR3: CASRGGGLGEKLFF. The CDR3 DNA follows: TGTGCCAGCAGAGGGGGGGGGCTAGGCGAAAAACTGTTTTTT. Combining the CDR3 with reference TRBV28 and TRBJ1-4 gives the whole variable domain DVKVTQSSRYLVKRTGEKVFLECVQDMDHENMFWYRQDPGLGLRLIYFSYDVKMKEKGDIPEGYSVSREKKERFSLILESASTNQTSMYLCASRGGGLGEKLFFGSGTQLSVL.

The chain links TRBV28 to TRBJ2-7, with 9 nucleotides matching TRBD1. V lost 9 bases to trimming and J lost 3 bases; unmatched junction nucleotides: 3. In germline, CDR1 is MDHEN, CDR2 SYDVKM. The CDR3 loop spans 12 amino acids. CDR3 in amino acids: CASGQGYYEQYF. The CDR3 nucleotides are TGTGCCAGTGGACAGGGGTACTACGAGCAGTACTTC.

The genes are TRBV6-4 and TRBJ2-5; D is unresolved. The CDR3 runs to 15 residues. CDR1 and CDR2 (germline): MRHNA, SNTAGT. The ends were cut back, 1 base at V and 3 bases at J, with 12 bases in the middle. The CDR3: CASSDFPRMEETQYF. CDR3 coding DNA: TGTGCCAGCAGTGACTTTCCTAGGATGGAAGAGACCCAGTACTTC.

This clone was observed a few times. The V and J genes are TRBV7-6 and TRBJ2-2; 8 bases match TRBD1. Losses at the gene ends were 1 base for V and 2 bases for J; bases not matched to a gene: 3. Per the germline V gene, CDR1 is SGHVS and CDR2 is FNYEAQ. This CDR3 contains 16 residues. The CDR3 protein is CASSLGQGINTGELFF. The DNA of the CDR3 is TGTGCCAGCAGCTTAGGACAGGGGATAAACACCGGGGAGCTGTTTTTT.

This chain uses TRBV5-5 with TRBJ1-5, with a tentative D call TRBD1 (5 bases). Per germline, CDR1 SGHKS and CDR2 YYEKEE (reference sequence). This CDR3 spans 13 amino acids. Trimming took 0 bases from V and 9 from J, leaving 10 bases between them. As DNA, the CDR3 is TGTGCCAGCAGCTTGGGGGGGGTACGGCCCCAGCATTTT. Protein product: CASSLGGVRPQHF.

This clone was counted only a few times. At one end, the junction sequence differs from germline, possibly due to a read error. The chain carries TRBV5-1 and TRBJ2-4; 7 bases are a match to TRBD1. The V gene's germline CDR1 is SGHRS and CDR2 YFSETQ. This CDR3 contains 23 residues. CDR3 loop: CASSLGTGAAARSETLAKNSQYF. For the CDR3, the DNA is TGCGCCAGCAGCTTGGGGACAGGTGCAGCTGCACGGTCCGAAACGCTAGCCAAAAACAGTCAGTACTTC.

This clone was seen only a few times. This rearrangement joins TRBV30 to TRBJ1-5; D gene unclear. The CDR3 has 13 residues. V was pared by 8 bases and J by 0 bases, with 11 bases between. The germline CDR1 and CDR2 sequences are GTSNPN and SVGIG (reference sequence). The CDR3 region has the DNA TGTGCCGCACAGCAGGATAGCAATCAGCCCCAGCATTTT. This sequence encodes CAAQQDSNQPQHF.

This clone was observed a few times. V is TRBV30 and J is TRBJ2-7; D remains unclear. This CDR3 contains 12 residues. CDR1 and CDR2 (germline): GTSNPN, SVGIG (reference sequence). The V and J ends lost 2 bases and 8 bases respectively, with 13 bases between them. CDR3 DNA sequence: TGTGCCTGGAGTCAATCGGTTAATCAGCAGTACTTC. This translates into CAWSQSVNQQYF.

Notes on this clone: Other nucleotide sequences from this sample produce the same CDR3. This CDR3 is CASSLRGEQYF. CDR3 coding DNA: TGTGCCAGCAGTTTGAGAGGAGAGCAGTACTTC. The J gene is TRBJ2-7, the V gene TRBV28; no clear D. This CDR3 has 11 amino acids. The germline V and J ends were trimmed by 3 bases and 7 bases, with 7 bases remaining between them. Germline CDR1 reads MDHEN; CDR2 reads SYDVKM.

This clone came up a few times. V usage is TRBV7-6 and J usage is TRBJ2-5, with D possibly matching TRBD1 (6 bases). Between the trimmed V and J ends, which lost 4 bases and 6 bases, there was a span of 18 bases. This CDR3 has 15 residues. The V gene's germline CDR1 is SGHVS and CDR2 FNYEAQ. CDR3 DNA sequence: TGTGCCAGCAGCTCATTCCGGACGAGGGGGAAGACCCAGTACTTC. As protein: CASSSFRTRGKTQYF.

The chain links TRBV30 to TRBJ2-5, with a possible D match to TRBD2 (5 bases). This CDR3 has 12 residues. In germline, CDR1 is GTSNPN, CDR2 SVGIG (reference sequence). V was trimmed by 5 bases and J by 4 bases, leaving 11 bases between them. CDR3 residues: CAWGDYGETQYF. CDR3 in DNA: TGTGCCTGGGGAGACTACGGAGAGACCCAGTACTTC.

This rearrangement joins TRBV11-2 to TRBJ1-2; D perhaps matches TRBD1 (6 bases). Looked up from germline, CDR1 is SGHAT and CDR2 is FQNNGV. This CDR3 spans 17 amino acids. Trimming took 5 bases from V and 0 from J, leaving 19 bases between them. The CDR3 DNA follows: TGTGCCAGCAGCCGTGGGACAATCCGACTCCCTAACTATGGCTACACCTTC. It encodes CASSRGTIRLPNYGYTF.

This sequence joins TRBV9 and TRBJ1-5; no clear D. Germline-derived CDR1 and CDR2 are SGDLS and YYNGEE. This CDR3 region has 15 residues. V was pared by 0 bases and J by 1 base, with 8 bases between. The CDR3 sequence: CASSVDPRSNQPQHF. In DNA form, the CDR3 reads TGTGCCAGCAGCGTAGACCCCAGAAGCAATCAGCCCCAGCATTTT.

This clone has only a few counts. The chain recombines TRBV6-1 with TRBJ2-1; 13 bases map to TRBD2. After removal of 7 bases from V and 12 bases from J, the junction contained 12 bases not matched to a gene. The CDR3 runs to 15 residues. Germline assignment: CDR1 MNHNS and CDR2 SASEGT. The CDR3 spells CASTGYGTSGTSQFF. CDR3 DNA sequence: TGTGCCAGCACCGGCTACGGGACTAGCGGGACTTCGCAGTTCTTC.

This clone was seen once. The chain is built from TRBV5-4 and TRBJ1-2; D remains unclear. The CDR3 spans 13 residues. The germline gives CDR1 SGHNT, CDR2 YYREEE (reference sequence). The V end was cut by 4 bases, the J end by 3 bases, with 10 bases between. CDR3 protein: CASSEDADYGYTF. The DNA of the CDR3 is TGTGCCAGCAGCGAAGACGCGGACTATGGCTACACCTTC.

This clone came up once. The V and J genes are TRBV11-3 and TRBJ2-1, with D perhaps matching TRBD2 (6 bases). Germline CDR1 SGHNT, CDR2 YENEEA. Trimming took off 1 base at V and 0 bases at J, with 10 bases between the two ends. The CDR3 sequence is 16 residues long. CDR3 in DNA: TGTGCCAGCAGCTTAGTGGCGGGGAGCTCCTACAATGAGCAGTTCTTC. Amino acid sequence: CASSLVAGSSYNEQFF.

The chain couples TRBV6-1 to TRBJ2-7; TRBD1 aligns across 11 bases. Germline assignment: CDR1 MNHNS and CDR2 SASEGT. J was trimmed by 0 bases and V by 9 bases; bases with no gene match: 4. The CDR3 has 14 amino acids. CDR3 loop: CASGTGGSSYEQYF. CDR3 nucleotide sequence: TGTGCCAGTGGGACAGGGGGGAGCTCCTACGAGCAGTACTTC.

This clone has a handful of counts. The rearrangement links TRBV19 to TRBJ2-1, with a weak D call TRBD1 (6 bases). The CDR3 has 15 residues. Trimming pared 0 bases from V and 5 bases from J, leaving 11 bases between. Germline V gene data show CDR1 as LNHDA and CDR2 as SQIVND (reference sequence). CDR3 sequence: CASSIDGGPHNEQFF. CDR3 sequence (DNA): TGTGCCAGTAGTATAGATGGGGGCCCCCACAATGAGCAGTTCTTC. Combining the CDR3 with reference TRBV19 and TRBJ2-1 gives the whole variable domain DGGITQSPKYLFRKEGQNVTLSCEQNLNHDAMYWYRQDPGQGLRLIYYSQIVNDFQKGDIAEGYSVSREKKESFPLTVTSAQKNPTAFYLCASSIDGGPHNEQFFGPGTRLTVL.

The genes are TRBV19 and TRBJ1-5; 7 nucleotides align to TRBD1. The germline V gene encodes CDR1 LNHDA and CDR2 SQIVND (reference sequence). Trimming removed 0 bases from V and 4 bases from J; junction bases left unmatched: 6. This CDR3 has 16 amino acids. The CDR3 DNA sequence: TGTGCCAGTAGTATAGATCTGGGCAGGGGGAATCAGCCCCAGCATTTT. Translation: CASSIDLGRGNQPQHF.

This clone occurred once. This chain links TRBV5-1 with TRBJ2-7; a possible D gene is TRBD1 (5 bases). With 0 bases removed from V and 2 bases from J, the gap between germline ends came to 12 bases. Germline loops: CDR1 SGHRS, CDR2 YFSETQ. CDR3 length: 15 residues. As DNA, the CDR3 is TGCGCCAGCAGCTTGGACGACAGTACCCCCTACGAGCAGTACTTC. Protein sequence: CASSLDDSTPYEQYF.